One sample yielded the 13 T cell receptor beta chains listed below, sequenced in a study of T cells after yellow fever vaccination. TCRdb reanalysed the 5' RACE reads using MiXCR and keeps one entry per CDR3 protein. The profile covers 340,000 or so distinct CDR3 sequences, with around 12% appearing a single time and about 3% taken by the ten largest. The sequencing used CD4+ T cells sorted from PBMCs, collected 15 days after the yellow fever booster vaccination. These receptors were taken from a man younger than 35 who received the YFV17D yellow fever vaccine.

The genes are TRBV7-2 and TRBJ1-6, with 8 bases lining up with TRBD1. Germline V gives CDR1 SGHTA, CDR2 FQGNSA. The CDR3 is made up of 16 amino acids. Trimming at V came to 5 bases and at J to 5 bases, leaving 8 bases not matched to a gene. The CDR3 DNA is TGTGCCAGCAGCCCTAGGACAGGGAAGGATAATTCACCCCTCCACTTT. This gives the protein CASSPRTGKDNSPLHF.

This chain uses TRBV6-2 or TRBV6-3 with TRBJ1-1, with D possibly matching TRBD1 (5 bases). V was cut by 7 bases and J by 0 bases, with 9 bases left in between. The CDR3 loop spans 13 amino acids. Germline CDR1 MNHEY, CDR2 SVGEGT. The CDR3 region is CASIGGLNTEAFF. The CDR3 DNA reads TGTGCCAGCATCGGGGGTTTGAACACTGAAGCTTTCTTT.

This clonotype was recorded at least ten times. The rearrangement uses TRBV4-1 and TRBJ2-1; a possible D gene is TRBD1 (6 bases). Germline V gives CDR1 MGHRA, CDR2 YSYEKL. V was clipped by 3 bases and J by 3 bases, with 12 bases between them. The CDR3 has 15 amino acids. The CDR3 loop reads CASSQGEQGYNEQFF. For the CDR3, the DNA is TGCGCCAGCAGCCAGGGGGAACAGGGCTACAATGAGCAGTTCTTC.

This chain joins TRBV5-1 and TRBJ1-2; TRBD1 is a possible D gene (5 bases). CDR3 length equals 12 residues. Looked up from germline, CDR1 is SGHRS and CDR2 is YFSETQ. The V gene lost 5 bases and the J gene lost 5 bases, with 10 bases spanning the gap. The CDR3 nucleotides read TGCGCCAGCAGGCCCGAGGGGTATGGCTACACCTTC. This translates into CASRPEGYGYTF.

The chain employs TRBV2 and TRBJ2-7; perhaps TRBD2 as D (6 bases). CDR1 SNHLY and CDR2 FYNNEI come from the germline V gene. The length of the CDR3 is 14 residues. V was shortened by 7 bases and J by 1 base, with 14 bases between the two germline ends. CDR3 loop: CASNPRGNSYEQYF. The DNA of the CDR3 is TGTGCCAGCAATCCACGGGGGAATTCCTACGAGCAGTACTTC.

This clonotype has just a few counts. V is TRBV20-1 and J is TRBJ1-2; TRBD1 aligns across 7 bases. This CDR3 region has 14 residues. Germline CDR1 is DFQATT and CDR2 is SNEGSKA (reference sequence). V lost 5 bases and J lost 0; bases outside the gene matches: 6. CDR3 amino acids: CSARNRGTNYGYTF. As DNA, the CDR3 is TGCAGTGCTCGGAACAGGGGAACTAACTATGGCTACACCTTC.

This clonotype was picked up a small number of times. The chain recombines TRBV24-1 with TRBJ2-3, with 9 bases fitting TRBD1. Germline V gives CDR1 KGHDR, CDR2 SFDVKD. CDR3 length: 16 amino acids. Losses at the gene ends were 4 bases for V and 2 bases for J; bases not matched to a gene: 6. CDR3 protein: CATSEQGARDTDTQYF. The CDR3 DNA follows: TGTGCCACCAGTGAACAGGGGGCCCGTGACACAGATACGCAGTATTTT.

This chain links TRBV24-1 with TRBJ1-1; D is undetermined. V gave up 3 bases and J gave up 4 bases, with 8 bases separating them. Germline CDR1 and CDR2: KGHDR and SFDVKD. The CDR3 has 13 residues. The CDR3 region has the DNA TGTGCCACCAGTGATCCGCCCAGCACTGAAGCTTTCTTT. Translation: CATSDPPSTEAFF.

V gene TRBV6-2 or TRBV6-3 combines with J gene TRBJ2-2; D gene ambiguous. Trimming left V 6 bases short and J 4 bases short, with 6 bases between. The germline V gene encodes CDR1 MNHEY and CDR2 SVGEGT. The length of the CDR3 is 12 residues. CDR3 in amino acids: CASRETTGELFF. CDR3 DNA sequence: TGTGCCAGCAGAGAGACCACCGGGGAGCTGTTTTTT.

This clonotype was recorded at least ten times. The J gene is TRBJ1-2, the V gene TRBV20-1; D perhaps matches TRBD1 (5 bases). CDR3 length: 15 amino acids. With 3 bases removed from V and 0 bases from J, the gap between germline ends came to 14 bases. The germline CDR1 and CDR2 sequences are DFQATT and SNEGSKA (reference sequence). The DNA of the CDR3 is TGCAGTGCTAGGGGAGGGGACGGGGCTAACTATGGCTACACCTTC. Translating it yields CSARGGDGANYGYTF.

This clonotype was seen more than once but under ten times. The V and J genes are TRBV5-4 and TRBJ2-5; 7 bases fit TRBD2. CDR1 SGHNT and CDR2 YYREEE come from the germline V gene (reference sequence). V gave up 2 bases and J gave up 2 bases; unmatched junction bases: 3. The CDR3 is 14 amino acids. The CDR3 loop is CASSLPGGQETQYF. In DNA, the CDR3 is TGTGCCAGCAGCTTACCGGGAGGACAAGAGACCCAGTACTTC.

There are a few counts of this clonotype. This rearrangement joins TRBV4-3 to TRBJ2-3; D may be TRBD1 or TRBD2 (5 bases each). Trimming stripped 1 base from V and 4 bases from J, with 12 bases between. The CDR3 loop spans 15 amino acids. Germline CDR1 reads LGHNA; CDR2 reads YSLEER. CDR3 residues: CASSQGGVISDTQYF. CDR3 nucleotide sequence: TGCGCCAGCAGCCAAGGAGGGGTGATTTCAGATACGCAGTATTTT.

The sample holds a few counts of this clonotype. The chain joins TRBV5-1 to TRBJ2-3, with TRBD2 matching over 8 bases. Germline assignment: CDR1 SGHRS and CDR2 YFSETQ. V dropped 0 bases and J dropped 2; count of bases not matched to a gene: 8. This CDR3 is built from 17 residues. CDR3 nucleotide sequence: TGCGCCAGCAGCTTGGTCCCGAGCGGGGGCCTCACAGATACGCAGTATTTT. This sequence encodes CASSLVPSGGLTDTQYF.